A single sample is the source of the 4 T cell receptor beta chains below, sequenced in a study of Ad26.COV2.S vaccination and SARS-CoV-2 variants. Treatment in this sample: around 19 received Ad26.COV2.S at low or high dose, single or two shots; about five received placebo; per-sample allocation not given. Sampling was done on day 63 after the first vaccine or placebo injection. Measured with immunoSEQ multiplex PCR; TCRdb has only the in-frame clones, and not every one. The profile shows hundreds of thousands of clones, about 92% of them singletons. Sample: peripheral blood, taken in a trial of Ad26.COV2.S vaccine versus placebo. The receptor set was obtained from a person between 18 and 59 years old who received the Ad26.COV2.S COVID-19 vaccine or a placebo.

V usage is TRBV4-1 and J usage is TRBJ1-5; D is undetermined. This CDR3 has 17 residues. Deletions cut 1 base from V and 3 bases from J, with 16 bases between. Germline values: CDR1 MGHRA, CDR2 YSYEKL. The CDR3 coding sequence is TGCGCCAGCAGCCAAGGGACCAGGACGTTCCCCAATCAGCCCCAGCATTTT. As protein: CASSQGTRTFPNQPQHF.

The chain is built from TRBV27 and TRBJ2-3; D not resolved. V was cut by 6 bases and J by 4 bases, with 14 bases left in between. The length of the CDR3 is 14 residues. The germline gives CDR1 MNHEY, CDR2 SMNVEV (reference sequence). The CDR3 protein is CASSQIGLADTQYF. CDR3 DNA sequence: TGTGCCAGCAGCCAGATAGGGTTGGCAGATACGCAGTATTTT.

The chain uses TRBV16 and TRBJ1-4; TRBD1 matches at 7 bases. Per germline, CDR1 KGHSY and CDR2 FQNENV. The V gene end was trimmed by 0 bases and the J gene end by 5 bases; junction bases not matched to a gene: 3. CDR3 size: 15 residues. As DNA, the CDR3 is TGTGCCAGCAGCCAATCTTCGGGACAGAATGAAAAACTGTTTTTT. Protein product: CASSQSSGQNEKLFF.

The chain uses TRBV7-6 and TRBJ1-2; possible D gene TRBD1, 5 bases. V lost 2 bases, J lost 0 bases, and 22 bases lay in between. The CDR3 extends over 19 amino acids. Germline V gives CDR1 SGHVS, CDR2 FNYEAQ. The CDR3 is CASSLLAGPREGPNYGYTF. The CDR3 DNA sequence: TGTGCCAGCAGCTTATTGGCAGGCCCCAGGGAGGGACCTAACTATGGCTACACCTTC.